A selection of T cell receptor beta chains follows, all from one sample in a study of shared clonotypes between healthy human individuals. Sequencing was performed with immunoSEQ multiplex PCR; in TCRdb, only in-frame clones are kept and a portion is missing. The sample shows some 740,000 clones, about 92% of them seen only once. Specimen: naive CD8+ T cells sorted from blood. These receptor sequences come from a man aged 25-45 years in good health. CDR3s include the opening cysteine and the closing phenylalanine or tryptophan. A D gene is named only where the DNA matches it firmly. Only part of the rows carry a size: once, few, many, or a class if the clone is expanded.

TRBD1,TRBV2,14,-,TRBJ2-2,TGTGCCAGCAGTCGGACAGGGGCAATGGGGGAGCTGTTTTTT,CASSRTGAMGELFF
-,TRBV7-9,15,-,TRBJ1-1,TGTGCCAGCAGCTTAGCGCTTGGCGGGGAAGCTGAAGCTTTCTTT,CASSLALGGEAEAFF
TRBD1,TRBV7-9,15,-,TRBJ1-1,TGTGCCAGCACTGGAACTTCAGGGGGCGGCACTGAAGCTTTCTTT,CASTGTSGGGTEAFF
TRBD2,TRBV7-9,15,few,TRBJ2-1,TGTGCCAGCAGCTTACGTAGCGGGAGGGCCAATGAGCAGTTCTTC,CASSLRSGRANEQFF
TRBD2,TRBV28,16,-,TRBJ2-7,TGTGCCAGCAGTCACCTTAGCGGGGTATACCCCTACGAGCAGTACTTC,CASSHLSGVYPYEQYF
TRBD1,TRBV28,15,-,TRBJ1-5,TGTGCCAGCAGTCCGGGGACAGGGCGGAATCAGCCCCAGCATTTT,CASSPGTGRNQPQHF
-,TRBV4-1,13,-,TRBJ1-5,TGCGCCAGCAGCCAAGAAGGGGTTCAGCCCCAGCATTTT,CASSQEGVQPQHF
TRBD2,TRBV25-1,15,-,TRBJ2-1,TGTGCCAGCCAGTGGACTAGCGGGAGGTGGAGTGAGCAGTTCTTC,CASQWTSGRWSEQFF
TRBD1,TRBV7-8,16,-,TRBJ2-1,TGTGCCAGCAGCGCCCAGACAGGGCTCTCCTACAATGAGCAGTTCTTC,CASSAQTGLSYNEQFF
TRBD2,TRBV18,16,few,TRBJ2-2,TGTGCCAGCTCAGAGGGACTAGCGGGAGAGGCCGGGGAGCTGTTTTTT,CASSEGLAGEAGELFF
-,TRBV21-1,12,-,TRBJ1-2,TGTGCCAGCAGGATAAACACCTATGGCTACACCTTC,CASRINTYGYTF
-,TRBV5-1,15,-,TRBJ2-3,TGCGCCAGCAGCCCGGTTGACGGCCGCACAGATACGCAGTATTTT,CASSPVDGRTDTQYF
-,TRBV18,13,-,TRBJ2-2,TGTGCCAGCTCACCACCTCACACCGGGGAGCTGTTTTTT,CASSPPHTGELFF
-,TRBV11-2,12,-,TRBJ2-5,TGTGCCAGCATCGGACTTGGGGAGACCCAGTACTTC,CASIGLGETQYF
-,TRBV2,14,few,TRBJ1-1,TGTGCCAGCAGTGAAGCCGTGCGAAACACTGAAGCTTTCTTT,CASSEAVRNTEAFF
TRBD2,TRBV5-4,14,-,TRBJ2-7,TGTGCCAGCAGCTTAGCGGGAGGCCTTTACGAGCAGTACTTC,CASSLAGGLYEQYF
-,TRBV27,14,-,TRBJ2-7,TGTGCCAGCAGTTTATCGAGGGGCCCCTACGAGCAGTACTTC,CASSLSRGPYEQYF
-,TRBV7-3,14,once,TRBJ2-3,TGTGCCAGCAGCCCCCTTGGAGGGGCAGATACGCAGTATTTT,CASSPLGGADTQYF
-,TRBV14,17,few,TRBJ1-1,TGTGCCAGCAGCCAAGAGTCAGTTTTGGGATTCAACACTGAAGCTTTCTTT,CASSQESVLGFNTEAFF
TRBD1,TRBV30,13,few,TRBJ1-1,TGTGCCTGGAAGGGGACAGAGAACACTGAAGCTTTCTTT,CAWKGTENTEAFF
-,TRBV5-4,16,-,TRBJ2-2,TGTGCCAGCAGCTTGGGGACAGTCACCCCAACCGGGGAGCTGTTTTTT,CASSLGTVTPTGELFF
-,TRBV7-7,13,-,TRBJ2-3,TGTGCCAGCAGCTTGGCACGCACAGATACGCAGTATTTT,CASSLARTDTQYF
TRBD1,TRBV6-4,15,-,TRBJ2-3,TGTGCCAGCAGTGACGGGGACAGGTCCACAGATACGCAGTATTTT,CASSDGDRSTDTQYF
TRBD1,TRBV6-6,15,-,TRBJ1-5,TGTGCCAGCAGTTACTGGGACAGGGGGGATCAGCCCCAGCATTTT,CASSYWDRGDQPQHF
-,TRBV27,12,-,TRBJ2-4,TGTGCCAGTGGGCGGGTATCGGACATTCAGTACTTC,CASGRVSDIQYF
TRBD1,TRBV29-1,14,-,TRBJ2-7,TGCAGCGTCGAGGACAGGACGGGCTCCTACGAGCAGTACTTC,CSVEDRTGSYEQYF
-,TRBV7-9,16,-,TRBJ1-2,TGTGCCAGCAGCTTAGCGTTTAAGACAGCTGACTATGGCTACACCTTC,CASSLAFKTADYGYTF
-,TRBV23-1,14,-,TRBJ1-1,TGCGCCAGCAGTCAACCTGGGTTCGAGGATGAAGCTTTCTTT,CASSQPGFEDEAFF